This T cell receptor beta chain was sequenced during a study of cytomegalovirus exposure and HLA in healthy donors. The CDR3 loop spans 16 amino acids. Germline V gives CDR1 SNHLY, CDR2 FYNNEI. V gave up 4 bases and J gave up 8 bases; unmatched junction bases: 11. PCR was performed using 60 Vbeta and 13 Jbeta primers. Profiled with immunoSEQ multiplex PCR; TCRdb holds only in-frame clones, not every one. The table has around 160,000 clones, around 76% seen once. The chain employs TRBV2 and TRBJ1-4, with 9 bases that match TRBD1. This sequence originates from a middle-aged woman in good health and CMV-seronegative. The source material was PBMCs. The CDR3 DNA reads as TGTGCCAGCAGTGGACAGGGGGTTTACGTTTCCGAAAAACTGTTTTTT. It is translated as CASSGQGVYVSEKLFF. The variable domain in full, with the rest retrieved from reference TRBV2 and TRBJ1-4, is EPEVTQTPSHQVTQMGQEVILRCVPISNHLYFYWYRQILGQKVEFLVSFYNNEISEKSEIFDDQFSVERPDGSNFTLKIRSTKLEDSAMYFCASSGQGVYVSEKLFFGSGTQLSVL.